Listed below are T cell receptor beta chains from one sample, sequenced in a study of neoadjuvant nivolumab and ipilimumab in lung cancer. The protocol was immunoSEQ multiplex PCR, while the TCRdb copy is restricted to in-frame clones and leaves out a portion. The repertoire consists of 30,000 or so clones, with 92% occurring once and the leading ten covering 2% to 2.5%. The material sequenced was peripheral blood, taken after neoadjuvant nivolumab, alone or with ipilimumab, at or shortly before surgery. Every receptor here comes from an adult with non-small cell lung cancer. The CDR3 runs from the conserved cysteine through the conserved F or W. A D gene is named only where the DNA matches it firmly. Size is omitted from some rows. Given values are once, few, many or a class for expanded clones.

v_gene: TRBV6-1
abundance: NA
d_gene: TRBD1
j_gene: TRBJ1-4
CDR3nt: TGTGCCAGCAGCTTGGGACAGGGGAATGAAAAACTGTTTTTT
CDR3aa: CASSLGQGNEKLFF

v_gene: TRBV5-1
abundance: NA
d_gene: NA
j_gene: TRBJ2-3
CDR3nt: TGCGCCAGCAGCTACCAGGAGCGGAGAACAGATACGCAGTATTTT
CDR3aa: CASSYQERRTDTQYF

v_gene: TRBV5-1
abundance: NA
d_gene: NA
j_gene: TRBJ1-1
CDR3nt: TGCGCCAGCAGCTTGGAGTTCCCAGGGGACACTGAAGCTTTCTTT
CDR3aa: CASSLEFPGDTEAFF

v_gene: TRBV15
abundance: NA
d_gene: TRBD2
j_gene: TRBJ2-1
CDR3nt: TGTGCCACCAGCGCGGGACTAGCGGGGATAAATGAGCAGTTCTTC
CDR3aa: CATSAGLAGINEQFF

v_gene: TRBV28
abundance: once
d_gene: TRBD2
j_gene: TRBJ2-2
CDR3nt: TGTGCCAGCAGCCTCGCGGGAGGCGGGGAGCTGTTTTTT
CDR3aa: CASSLAGGGELFF

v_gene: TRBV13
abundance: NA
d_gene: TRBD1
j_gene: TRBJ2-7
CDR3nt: TGTGCCAGCAGGTCCGAACAGGGGAGCCACGAGCAGTACTTC
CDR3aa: CASRSEQGSHEQYF

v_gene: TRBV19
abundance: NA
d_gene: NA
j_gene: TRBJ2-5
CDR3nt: TGTGCCAGTAGGGAGCGGTTTACGTACCAAGAGACCCAGTACTTC
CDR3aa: CASRERFTYQETQYF

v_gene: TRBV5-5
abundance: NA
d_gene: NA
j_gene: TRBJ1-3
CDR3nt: TGTGCCAGCAGCGACGACAGGTTCTCTGGAAACACCATATATTTT
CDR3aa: CASSDDRFSGNTIYF

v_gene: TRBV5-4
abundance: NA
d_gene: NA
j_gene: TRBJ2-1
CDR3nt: TGTGCCAGCAGCTTGGGACACCAATTAAATGAGCAGTTCTTC
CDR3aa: CASSLGHQLNEQFF

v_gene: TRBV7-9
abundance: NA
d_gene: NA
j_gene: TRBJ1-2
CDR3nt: TGTGCCAGCAGCCGACTAAGACTTCGGGGAGACCAGGGATATGGCTACACCTTC
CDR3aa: CASSRLRLRGDQGYGYTF

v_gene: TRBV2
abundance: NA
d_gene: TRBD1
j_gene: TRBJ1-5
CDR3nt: TGTGCCAGCAGCCCCGACAGGGAGGGGGGCAATCAGCCCCAGCATTTT
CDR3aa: CASSPDREGGNQPQHF

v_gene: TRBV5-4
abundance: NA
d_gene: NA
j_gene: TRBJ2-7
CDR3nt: TGTGCCAGCAGCTTTGGGCCGGCCACCGAGCAGTACTTC
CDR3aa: CASSFGPATEQYF

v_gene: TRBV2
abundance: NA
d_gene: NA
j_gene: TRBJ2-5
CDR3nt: TGTGCCAGCAGTGCCTCGAGGGGAGGACGAGAGACCCAGTACTTC
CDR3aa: CASSASRGGRETQYF

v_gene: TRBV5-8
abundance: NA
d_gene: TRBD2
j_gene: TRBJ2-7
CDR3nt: TGTGCCAGCAGCGCGGGACTAGCGGGAGGTATCTCCTACGAGCAGTACTTC
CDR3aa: CASSAGLAGGISYEQYF

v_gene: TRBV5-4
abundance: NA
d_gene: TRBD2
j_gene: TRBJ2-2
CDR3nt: TGTGCCAGCAGCGGCGGGAGCGGCCGATCAAACACCGGGGAGCTGTTTTTT
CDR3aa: CASSGGSGRSNTGELFF

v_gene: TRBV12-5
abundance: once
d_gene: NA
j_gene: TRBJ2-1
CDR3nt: TGTGCTAGTGGTTCGGTACGTAATGATCTCTACAATGAGCAGTTCTTC
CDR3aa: CASGSVRNDLYNEQFF

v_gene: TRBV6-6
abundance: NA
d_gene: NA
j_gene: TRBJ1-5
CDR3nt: TGTGCCAGCACCCAAGGGGGACTCGGCAATCAGCCCCAGCATTTT
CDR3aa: CASTQGGLGNQPQHF

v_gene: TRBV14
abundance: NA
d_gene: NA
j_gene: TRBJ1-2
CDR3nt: TGTGCCAGCAGCCAAGACGGGGGCTACACCTTC
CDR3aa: CASSQDGGYTF

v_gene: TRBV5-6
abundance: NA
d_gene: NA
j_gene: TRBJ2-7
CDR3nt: TGTGCCAGCAGCTTGAAGGCAGATATCTACGAGCAGTACTTC
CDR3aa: CASSLKADIYEQYF

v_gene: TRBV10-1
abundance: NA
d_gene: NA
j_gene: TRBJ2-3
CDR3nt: TGCGCCAGCAGTGAGACCACAGATACGCAGTATTTT
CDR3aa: CASSETTDTQYF

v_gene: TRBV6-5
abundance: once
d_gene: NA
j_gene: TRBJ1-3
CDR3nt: TGTGCCAGCAGTTACTCGGGTGCTACAGCCGGAAACACCATATATTTT
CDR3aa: CASSYSGATAGNTIYF

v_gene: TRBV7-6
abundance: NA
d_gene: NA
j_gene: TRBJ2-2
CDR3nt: TGTGCCAGCAGCTTATGGGACGGGTCCACCGGGGAGCTGTTTTTT
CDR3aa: CASSLWDGSTGELFF

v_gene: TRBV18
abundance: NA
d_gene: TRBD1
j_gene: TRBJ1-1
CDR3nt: TGTGCCAGCTCATCCCGGACAGGGGAGGTAACTGAAGCTTTCTTT
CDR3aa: CASSSRTGEVTEAFF

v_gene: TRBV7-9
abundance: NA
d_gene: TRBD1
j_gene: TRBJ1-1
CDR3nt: TGTGCCAGCAGCTCGGACAGGGGGCGGAACACTGAAGCTTTCTTT
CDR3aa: CASSSDRGRNTEAFF

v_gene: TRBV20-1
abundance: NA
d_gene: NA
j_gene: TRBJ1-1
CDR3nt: TGCAGTGCTAGCCGACCGAGTGAAGCTTTCTTT
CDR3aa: CSASRPSEAFF

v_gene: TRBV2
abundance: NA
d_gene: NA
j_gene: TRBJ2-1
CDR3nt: TGTGCCAGCAAGGCGGACTCCTACAATGAGCAGTTCTTC
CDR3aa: CASKADSYNEQFF

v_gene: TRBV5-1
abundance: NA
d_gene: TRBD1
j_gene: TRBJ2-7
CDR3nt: TGCGCCAGCCGAGTCGGGACAGGCCCCTACGAGCAGTACTTC
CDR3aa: CASRVGTGPYEQYF

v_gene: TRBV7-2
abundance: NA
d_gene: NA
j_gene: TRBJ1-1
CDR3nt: TGTGCCAGCAGCTTGTGGGTAAGATCGGCTGAAGCTTTCTTT
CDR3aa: CASSLWVRSAEAFF

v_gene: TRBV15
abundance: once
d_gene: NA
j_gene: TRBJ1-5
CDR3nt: TGTGCCACCAGCAGAGGGGGGAGGGTAAATCAGCCCCAGCATTTT
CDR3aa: CATSRGGRVNQPQHF

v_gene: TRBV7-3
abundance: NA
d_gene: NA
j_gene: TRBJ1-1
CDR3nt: TGTGCCAGCAGCTTAGACCCGGGGACGATGGCTGAAGCTTTCTTT
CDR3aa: CASSLDPGTMAEAFF

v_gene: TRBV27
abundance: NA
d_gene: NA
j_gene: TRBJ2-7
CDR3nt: TGTGCCAGCAGTTCCGGGACCGCCTCCTACGAGCAGTACTTC
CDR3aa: CASSSGTASYEQYF

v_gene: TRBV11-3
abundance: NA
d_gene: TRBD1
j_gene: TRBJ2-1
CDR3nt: TGTGCCAGCAGCTTAGGTCTCAGGGGGCATGAGCAGTTCTTC
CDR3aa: CASSLGLRGHEQFF

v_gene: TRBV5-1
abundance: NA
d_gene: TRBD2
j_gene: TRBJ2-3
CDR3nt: TGCGCCAGCAGCTCTGCAGCGGGAGCATTGGATACGCAGTATTTT
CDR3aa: CASSSAAGALDTQYF

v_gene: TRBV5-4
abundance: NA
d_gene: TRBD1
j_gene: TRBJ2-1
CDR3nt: TGTGCCAGCAGCGGAAACAGGGGAAGCTCCTACAATGAGCAGTTCTTC
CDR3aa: CASSGNRGSSYNEQFF

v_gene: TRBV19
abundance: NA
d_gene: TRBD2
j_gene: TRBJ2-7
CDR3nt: TGTGCCAGTAGTATGGGCGGACTAGCGGGACGAAGGCAGTACTTC
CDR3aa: CASSMGGLAGRRQYF

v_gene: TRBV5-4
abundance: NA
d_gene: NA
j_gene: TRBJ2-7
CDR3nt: TGTGCCAGCAGCCCGCGAGGGGGGCAGATCTACGAGCAGTACTTC
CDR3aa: CASSPRGGQIYEQYF

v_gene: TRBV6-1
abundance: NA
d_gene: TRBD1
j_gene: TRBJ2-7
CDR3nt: TGTGCCAGCAGGGGTCGCGGGACAGGCTACGAGCAGTACTTC
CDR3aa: CASRGRGTGYEQYF

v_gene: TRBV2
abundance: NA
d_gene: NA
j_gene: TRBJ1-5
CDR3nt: TGTGCCAGCAGTGTTACAGGGATGCGCAATCAGCCCCAGCATTTT
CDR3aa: CASSVTGMRNQPQHF

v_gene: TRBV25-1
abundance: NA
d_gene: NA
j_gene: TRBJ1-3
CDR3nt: TGTGCCAGCACCGACGAACGGCAGGAGGGTAGAAACACCATATATTTT
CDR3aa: CASTDERQEGRNTIYF

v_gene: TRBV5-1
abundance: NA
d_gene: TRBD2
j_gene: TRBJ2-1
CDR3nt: TGCGCCAGCAGCTTTGGACTAGCGGGAGCCGAGCAGTTCTTC
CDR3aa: CASSFGLAGAEQFF

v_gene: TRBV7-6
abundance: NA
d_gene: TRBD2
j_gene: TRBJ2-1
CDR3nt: TGTGCCAGCAGCTTAAGAGGGACTAGCGGGACCAATGAGCAGTTCTTC
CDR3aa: CASSLRGTSGTNEQFF

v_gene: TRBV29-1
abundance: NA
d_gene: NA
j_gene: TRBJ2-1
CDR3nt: TGCAGCGTTGGGAACACCTCCTACAATGAGCAGTTCTTC
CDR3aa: CSVGNTSYNEQFF

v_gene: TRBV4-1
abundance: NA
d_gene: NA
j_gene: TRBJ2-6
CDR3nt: TGCGCCAGCAGCCCCCTGATAATGGACATCCCGTGGGGGGCCAACGTCCTGACTTTC
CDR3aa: CASSPLIMDIPWGANVLTF

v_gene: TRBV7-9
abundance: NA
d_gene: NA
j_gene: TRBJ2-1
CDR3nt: TGTGCCAGCAGCTTAAACGTCTACAATGAGCAGTTCTTC
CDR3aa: CASSLNVYNEQFF

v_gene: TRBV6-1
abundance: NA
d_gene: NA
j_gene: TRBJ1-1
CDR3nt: TGTGCCAGCAGTGGGGACACTATGAACACTGAAGCTTTCTTT
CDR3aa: CASSGDTMNTEAFF

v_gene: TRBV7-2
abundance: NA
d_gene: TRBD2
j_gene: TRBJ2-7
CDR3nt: TGTGCCAGCAGCTTAGACGGTCGGCTAGCGGGAGGGTACGAGCAGTACTTC
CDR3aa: CASSLDGRLAGGYEQYF

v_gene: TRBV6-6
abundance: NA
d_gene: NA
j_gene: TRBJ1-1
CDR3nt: TGTGCCAGCAGCCCCCCTAACAGAAGGGACAAGACTGAAGCTTTCTTT
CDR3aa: CASSPPNRRDKTEAFF

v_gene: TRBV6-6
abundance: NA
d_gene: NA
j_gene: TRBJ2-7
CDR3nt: TGTGCCAGCATCAGCGCCTCCTACGAGCAGTACTTC
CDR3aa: CASISASYEQYF

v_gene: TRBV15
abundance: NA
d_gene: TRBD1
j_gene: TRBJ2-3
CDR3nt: TGTGCCACCAGCAGAGAGGGACAGGGGTCAGATACGCAGTATTTT
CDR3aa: CATSREGQGSDTQYF

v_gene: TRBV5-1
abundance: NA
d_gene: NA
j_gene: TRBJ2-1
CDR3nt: TGCGCCAGCAGTCGGGAGACAGATGAGCAGTTCTTC
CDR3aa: CASSRETDEQFF

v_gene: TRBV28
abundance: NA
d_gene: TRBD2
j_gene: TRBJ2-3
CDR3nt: TGTGCCAGCAGTATCCCCAGGCCGGGAGGGGGGGATACGCAGTATTTT
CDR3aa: CASSIPRPGGGDTQYF

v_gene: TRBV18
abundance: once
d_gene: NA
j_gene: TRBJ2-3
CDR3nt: TGTGCCAGCTCACCGCTCGGAACGGATACGCAGTATTTT
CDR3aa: CASSPLGTDTQYF

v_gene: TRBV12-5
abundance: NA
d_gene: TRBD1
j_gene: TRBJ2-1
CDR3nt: TGTGCTAGTGGTTCCGGGACAGGGGCCTACAATGAGCAGTTCTTC
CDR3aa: CASGSGTGAYNEQFF

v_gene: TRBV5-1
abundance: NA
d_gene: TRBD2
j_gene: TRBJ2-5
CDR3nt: TGCGCCAGCAGCTGGAGACGTAGCGGGACGCAAGAGACCCAGTACTTC
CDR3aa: CASSWRRSGTQETQYF

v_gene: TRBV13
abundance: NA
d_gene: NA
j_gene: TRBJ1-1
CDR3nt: TGTGCCTGCGGGAGGGGGATGAACACTGAAGCTTTCTTT
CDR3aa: CACGRGMNTEAFF

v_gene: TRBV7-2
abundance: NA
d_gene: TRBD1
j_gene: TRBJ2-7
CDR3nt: TGTGCCAGCAGCTCCGGGACAGGGTACTACGAGCAGTACTTC
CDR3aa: CASSSGTGYYEQYF

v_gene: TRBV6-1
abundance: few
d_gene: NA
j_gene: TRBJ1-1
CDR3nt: TGTGCCAGCAGCCCTAGGGGTGACACTGAAGCTTTCTTT
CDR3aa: CASSPRGDTEAFF

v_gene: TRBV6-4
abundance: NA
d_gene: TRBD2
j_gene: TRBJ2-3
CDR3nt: TGTGCCAGCAGTGAAGGGGCGGGAGACACAGATACGCAGTATTTT
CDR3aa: CASSEGAGDTDTQYF

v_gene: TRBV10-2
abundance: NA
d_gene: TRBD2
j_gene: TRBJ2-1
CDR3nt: TGCGCCAGCAGTGTAGGACTAGCGGGGTTGGGTGAGCAGTTCTTC
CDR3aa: CASSVGLAGLGEQFF

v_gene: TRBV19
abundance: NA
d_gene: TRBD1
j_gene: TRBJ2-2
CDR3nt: TGTGCCAGTACAAGAGGGGGGACAGGGGATACCGGGGAGCTGTTTTTT
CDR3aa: CASTRGGTGDTGELFF